The next 12 T cell receptor beta chains were all read from a single sample in a study of human T cells and chemical hapten exposure. Noted time point: patch test 2, 6 weeks after DPC sensitization. Treatment meaning: therapeutic diphenylcyclopropenone sensitization with weekly scalp DPC. TCRdb redid the calling of the RACE reads with MiXCR, one entry per CDR3 protein. The sample holds more than 75,000 distinct CDR3 sequences, 7% to 10% seen once. The source was whole blood, collected in connection with sensitization to the hapten diphenylcyclopropenone (DPC). These TCRs come from a woman aged 40 to 49 with alopecia areata. Some clones in this sample may be carry-over from other donors' samples.

This clonotype has ten or more counts. The chain is built from TRBV29-1 and TRBJ2-1, with 7 bases identical to TRBD2. Germline loops: CDR1 SQVTM, CDR2 ANQGSEA. The CDR3 covers 12 residues. V was clipped by 8 bases and J by 7 bases; unmatched bases: 8. CDR3 nucleotide sequence: TGCAGCTGGAGGCGGGAGTCTAATGAGCAGTTCTTC. It codes for CSWRRESNEQFF.

This clonotype was detected many times. The V call is TRBV11-3, the J call TRBJ2-3, with 8 bases lining up with TRBD1. The CDR3 covers 15 residues. Per the germline V gene, CDR1 is SGHNT and CDR2 is YENEEA. V dropped 5 bases and J dropped 4; count of bases not matched to a gene: 8. CDR3 nucleotides: TGTGCCAGCAGCCCGACGACAGGGGATCCAGATACGCAGTATTTT. Protein sequence: CASSPTTGDPDTQYF.

This clonotype was found a few times. This sequence joins TRBV28 and TRBJ2-3, with D uncertain. Germline V gene data show CDR1 as MDHEN and CDR2 as SYDVKM. V lost 5 bases to trimming and J lost 3 bases, with 6 bases between them. This CDR3 is 12 amino acids long. This CDR3 is CASSIPTDTQYF. DNA for the CDR3: TGTGCCAGCAGTATTCCGACAGATACGCAGTATTTT.

This clonotype was found many times. The rearrangement links TRBV6-1 to TRBJ2-3; no definite D call. Germline V gene data show CDR1 as MNHNS and CDR2 as SASEGT. The CDR3 is 13 amino acids. The ends were cut back, 5 bases at V and 6 bases at J, with 12 bases in the middle. CDR3 DNA sequence: TGTGCCAGCAGTTTAGCTTCCGGGGATACGCAGTATTTT. Amino acids: CASSLASGDTQYF.

This clonotype was detected a few times. This chain joins TRBV6-2 or TRBV6-3 and TRBJ2-5, with D perhaps being TRBD1 or TRBD2 (5 bases each). Trimming took 5 bases from V and 1 from J, leaving 14 bases between them. Germline values: CDR1 MNHEY, CDR2 SVGEGT. The length of the CDR3 is 15 residues. The chain's CDR3 is CASSPGRRAQETQYF. As DNA, the CDR3 is TGTGCCAGCAGTCCGGGACGTAGAGCCCAAGAGACCCAGTACTTC.

This clonotype was seen only a few times. Here the CDR3 DNA reads TGTGCCACCTTAGCGGGAGGTGCCTACAATGAGCAGTTCTTC. Amino acids: CATLAGGAYNEQFF. J is TRBJ2-1 and V is TRBV10-3, with TRBD2 matching 10 bases. V lost 10 bases to trimming and J lost 2 bases; unmatched junction nucleotides: 5. The germline V gene has CDR1 ENHRY and CDR2 SYGVKD. This CDR3 has 14 residues.

This clonotype showed up many times. The rearrangement links TRBV6-2 or TRBV6-3 to TRBJ2-2; 7 bases line up with TRBD1. V shed 0 bases, J shed 7 bases, and the junction held 8 bases outside the gene matches. The CDR3 has 16 residues. Germline lookup yields CDR1 MNHEY and CDR2 SVGEGT. The CDR3 sequence is CASSYSPGGRYGELFF. The CDR3 region has the DNA TGTGCCAGCAGTTACTCGCCAGGGGGAAGGTACGGGGAGCTGTTTTTT.

This clonotype was seen a handful of times. The rearrangement joins TRBV6-5 to TRBJ2-7; TRBD2 matches at 7 bases. The CDR3 totals 16 residues. Per the germline V gene, CDR1 is MNHEY and CDR2 is SVGAGI. Trimming at V came to 3 bases and at J to 1 base, leaving 9 bases not matched to a gene. This CDR3 is CASSYSAGGSSYEQYF. CDR3 in DNA: TGTGCCAGCAGTTATTCCGCGGGCGGGAGTTCCTACGAGCAGTACTTC.

This clonotype was found a few times. This rearrangement joins TRBV14 to TRBJ1-4; TRBD1 might be the D (5 bases). Germline assignment: CDR1 SGHDN and CDR2 FVKESK. V was pared by 0 bases and J by 6 bases, with 17 bases between. The CDR3 is made up of 17 amino acids. CDR3 nucleotides: TGTGCCAGCAGCCAAGAGGGACGATGGGGAGGGGATGAAAAACTGTTTTTT. Translated, it gives CASSQEGRWGGDEKLFF. The full variable domain, its missing parts supplied by reference TRBV14 and TRBJ1-4, is EAGVTQFPSHSVIEKGQTVTLRCDPISGHDNLYWYRRVMGKEIKFLLHFVKESKQDESGMPNNRFLAERTGGTYSTLKVQPAELEDSGVYFCASSQEGRWGGDEKLFFGSGTQLSVL.

The chain recombines TRBV5-4 with TRBJ2-2, with D maybe TRBD1 (6 bases). The CDR3 has 15 amino acids. Germline loops: CDR1 SGHNT, CDR2 YYREEE (reference sequence). V was cut by 7 bases and J by 2 bases, with 15 bases left in between. CDR3: CASQRGTPNTGELFF. CDR3 nucleotides: TGTGCCAGCCAAAGGGGGACACCAAACACCGGGGAGCTGTTTTTT.

This clonotype was counted between two and nine times. This chain uses TRBV5-6 with TRBJ1-4; D unclear. Germline V gene sequence: CDR1 SGHDT, CDR2 YYEEEE. The CDR3 spans 14 residues. V lost 0 bases and J 3 bases, leaving 6 bases between the germline ends. The CDR3 DNA reads as TGTGCCAGCAGCTTGGAGCCAGCTAATGAAAAACTGTTTTTT. Translated: CASSLEPANEKLFF.

The table lists this clonotype with many counts. V gene TRBV29-1 combines with J gene TRBJ2-5; a weak D match, TRBD1 (6 bases). V dropped 2 bases and J dropped 5 bases, with 12 bases sitting between them. Germline V gives CDR1 SQVTM, CDR2 ANQGSEA. The CDR3 consists of 13 residues. CDR3 sequence reads: CSVERGRGETQYF. CDR3 nucleotide sequence: TGCAGCGTTGAACGGGGCAGGGGTGAGACCCAGTACTTC.